This record covers a single TCR beta chain. Using immunoSEQ multiplex PCR, the repertoire was profiled, and TCRdb retains in-frame clones only, with some absent. The sample includes roughly 40,000 clones, approximately 77% seen only once; the top ten take over 1%. Treatment specified: preoperative locoregional IRX-2 cytokine immunotherapy. Preoperative locoregional IRX-2 cytokine immunotherapy was tested in the phase Ib source study. This entry comes from a study of preoperative IRX-2 immunotherapy in early breast cancer. The source of this sequence is a human donor with breast cancer. Sequencing used tumor tissue, obtained after IRX-2 immunotherapy.

The CDR3 is CASTTGGAGLYEQYF. The CDR3 DNA reads TGTGCCAGCACCACAGGGGGCGCGGGCCTCTACGAGCAGTACTTC. This rearrangement joins TRBV28 to TRBJ2-7; 9 nucleotides line up with TRBD1. Germline V CDR1 and CDR2: MDHEN, SYDVKM. Trimming took 7 bases from V and 3 from J; bases not matched to a gene: 10. This CDR3 comprises 15 residues.